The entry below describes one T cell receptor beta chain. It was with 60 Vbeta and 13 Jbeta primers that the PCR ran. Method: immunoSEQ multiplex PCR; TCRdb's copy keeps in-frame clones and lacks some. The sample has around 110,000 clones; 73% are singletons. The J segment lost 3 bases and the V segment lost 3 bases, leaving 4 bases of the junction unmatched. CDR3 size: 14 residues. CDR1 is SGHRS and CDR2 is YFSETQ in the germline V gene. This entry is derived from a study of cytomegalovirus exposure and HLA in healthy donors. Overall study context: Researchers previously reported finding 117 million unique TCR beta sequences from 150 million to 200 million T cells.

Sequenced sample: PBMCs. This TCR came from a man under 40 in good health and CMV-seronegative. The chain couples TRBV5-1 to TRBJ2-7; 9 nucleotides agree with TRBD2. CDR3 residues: CASSSWTSDYEQYF. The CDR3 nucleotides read TGCGCCAGCAGCTCCTGGACTAGCGACTACGAGCAGTACTTC.